This T cell receptor beta chain was sequenced in a study of spatial heterogeneity in lung cancer. Across the whole study: A module score for T cells, taken from matched bulk RNA-seq, correlated strongly with TCR transcript counts in tumor regions. The library had UMIs, and each TCR and UMI pair averaged more than ten raw reads. General observations from the study: How many expanded intratumoral alpha and beta TCRs were present tracked the tumor mutation count, which was a count of nonsynonymous mutations.

TCRdb ran MiXCR on the 5' RACE reads and lists one entry per CDR3 protein. The sample yields 17,000 or so distinct CDR3 sequences, approximately 6.5% seen once. CDR1 is SGHAT, CDR2 FQNNGV, per germline. The V and J ends lost 4 bases and 0 bases, in that order; junction bases with no gene match: 7. This CDR3 is 17 amino acids long. This clonotype was counted many times. What it binds is unknown. Regarding time point: sample taken at primary tumor resection. Unsorted tumor, nontumor lung tissue or cryopreserved PBMC supplied the whole RNA. Specimen: lung tumor tissue, collected at surgery. This rearrangement joins TRBV11-2 to TRBJ2-1; 9 nucleotides agree with TRBD1. This clonotype was sampled from a female donor with early-stage non-small cell lung cancer. CDR3 protein: CASSSIQGAGSYNEQFF. CDR3 DNA: TGTGCCAGCAGCTCGATACAGGGGGCAGGCTCCTACAATGAGCAGTTCTTC.